Described below is a single T cell receptor beta chain sequence and its context. These data originate in a study of cytomegalovirus exposure and HLA in healthy donors. Use of 60 Vbeta and 13 Jbeta primers characterized the PCR. TCRdb's table, derived via immunoSEQ multiplex PCR, lists solely in-frame clones and lacks some. Its table records approximately 140,000 clones. Donors showed nominal health when sampled, although they likely had unrecorded immune exposures. The length of the CDR3 is 14 residues. V was shortened by 2 bases and J by 6 bases, with 12 bases between the two germline ends. Germline CDR1 reads SGHKS; CDR2 reads YYEKEE (reference sequence).

The sequence was obtained from a woman between 35 and 50 years old in good health and CMV-seronegative. The sequenced sample consisted of PBMCs. The chain joins TRBV5-5 to TRBJ1-5; maybe TRBD1 (5 bases). The CDR3 region has the DNA TGTGCCAGCAGCTTATCGGGGGGTAGTCAGCCCCAGCATTTT. It specifies CASSLSGGSQPQHF.